The 21 T cell receptor beta chains in this list originate from one sample, sequenced in a study of neurological immune-mediated disorders. Stated time point: longitudinal time-point 1 (baseline). TCRdb re-called the 5' RACE reads through MiXCR, storing one row per CDR3 protein. The sample holds some 49,000 distinct CDR3 sequences, approximately 11% seen once. Sequenced material: PBMCs. These receptor sequences come from a middle-aged woman in good health.

At least ten counts were recorded for this clonotype. The rearrangement joins TRBV5-1 to TRBJ2-7; 7 nucleotides match TRBD2. This CDR3 comprises 14 residues. Trimming took 0 bases from V and 4 from J; bases not matched to a gene: 4. Germline V gene lookup returns CDR1 SGHRS and CDR2 YFSETQ. CDR3 region: CASSLDPAGYEQYF. The CDR3 coding sequence is TGCGCCAGCAGCTTGGATCCAGCGGGGTACGAGCAGTACTTC. The entire variable domain, with the rest obtained from reference TRBV5-1 and TRBJ2-7, is as follows: KAGVTQTPRYLIKTRGQQVTLSCSPISGHRSVSWYQQTPGQGLQFLFEYFSETQRNKGNFPGRFSGRQFSNSRSEMNVSTLELGDSALYLCASSLDPAGYEQYFGPGTRLTVT.

Many counts were recorded for this clonotype. CDR3 in amino acids: CAISDPNIGGANVLTF. Here the CDR3 DNA reads TGTGCCATCAGTGACCCGAATATAGGTGGGGCCAACGTCCTGACTTTC. The chain is built from TRBV10-3 and TRBJ2-6; D is ambiguous. The CDR3 sequence is 16 residues long. Germline CDR1 and CDR2: ENHRY and SYGVKD. V gave up 3 bases and J gave up 3 bases, with 12 bases separating them.

This clonotype was observed at least ten times. The chain's CDR3 is CASSLSRGTKSPQHF. The CDR3 DNA reads as TGTGCCAGCAGCCTATCCAGGGGGACGAAGTCGCCCCAGCATTTT. J is TRBJ1-5 and V is TRBV7-2; 7 bases agree with TRBD1. With V trimmed by 5 bases and J by 9 bases, 13 bases remained unmatched. CDR3 length: 15 amino acids. CDR1 SGHTA and CDR2 FQGNSA come from the germline V gene.

This clonotype was counted ten times or more. The V gene is TRBV7-9, the J gene TRBJ2-7; D may match TRBD1 or TRBD2 (5 bases each). There are 13 residues in the CDR3. Germline V gives CDR1 SEHNR, CDR2 FQNEAQ (reference sequence). Deletions cut 5 bases from V and 2 bases from J, with 10 bases between. In nucleotides, the CDR3 is TGTGCCAGCAGCCCCAAGGGACCCTACGAGCAGTACTTC. Translating it yields CASSPKGPYEQYF.

The table lists this clonotype with many counts. The V gene is TRBV20-1, the J gene TRBJ1-1; D unclear. The ends were cut back, 1 base at V and 4 bases at J, with 16 bases in the middle. The CDR3 is made up of 15 amino acids. The germline V gene has CDR1 DFQATT and CDR2 SNEGSKA (reference sequence). The CDR3 DNA follows: TGCAGTGCTAGAGCCCCGCTGGACTTGGGCACTGAAGCTTTCTTT. Its translation: CSARAPLDLGTEAFF.

The table lists this clonotype with many counts. This chain uses TRBV12-3 or TRBV12-4 with TRBJ1-5; no reliable D call. The CDR3 length is 12 residues. Trimming took off 7 bases at V and 7 bases at J, with 11 bases between the two ends. This chain's CDR3 is CASKTEEQPQHF. CDR3 DNA: TGTGCCAGCAAGACGGAAGAACAGCCCCAGCATTTT.

Ten or more counts support this clonotype. V gene TRBV6-1 combines with J gene TRBJ2-5; 9 nucleotides align to TRBD1. V shed 6 bases and J 1 base; nucleotides not matched to a gene: 0. CDR3 length equals 13 residues. In germline, CDR1 is MNHNS, CDR2 SASEGT. The CDR3 here is CASRDRGQETQYF. DNA of the CDR3: TGTGCCAGCAGGGACAGGGGCCAAGAGACCCAGTACTTC.

Turning to this clonotype: At one boundary the junction diverges from the germline segment, which might be a read error. The chain is built from TRBV27 and TRBJ2-5, with D perhaps matching TRBD2 (7 bases). CDR3 length equals 14 residues. Per the germline V gene, CDR1 is MNHEY and CDR2 is SMNVEV (reference sequence). The CDR3 DNA sequence: TGTGCCAGCAGTTTAACGGGGGGCGCGGAGACCCACTACTTC. This translates into CASSLTGGAETHYF.

This clonotype was recorded at least ten times. The chain combines TRBV5-1 with TRBJ1-1; unclear D gene. The CDR3 has 11 residues. Trimming took 5 bases from V and 5 from J, leaving 7 bases between them. Germline V gives CDR1 SGHRS, CDR2 YFSETQ. CDR3 loop: CASRRGTEAFF. The CDR3 coding sequence is TGCGCCAGCAGAAGAGGGACTGAAGCTTTCTTT.

This clonotype was found many times. J is TRBJ1-4 and V is TRBV18, with no clear D. Germline V CDR1 and CDR2: KGHSH, LQKENI. V lost 0 bases to trimming and J lost 1 base, with 6 bases between them. The CDR3 is made up of 15 amino acids. The CDR3 coding sequence is TGTGCCAGCTCACCACCGGGGATAACTAATGAAAAACTGTTTTTT. Its protein product is CASSPPGITNEKLFF.

The chain uses TRBV7-3 and TRBJ1-2; the D gene is possibly TRBD1 (5 bases). This CDR3 is built from 13 residues. The ends were cut back, 6 bases at V and 12 bases at J, with 20 bases in the middle. Germline CDR1 SGHTA, CDR2 FQGTGA. The DNA of the CDR3 is TGTGCCAGCAGACCCGGAGTCACAGGTTGCCACACCTTC. It yields the protein CASRPGVTGCHTF. The variable domain in full, with the rest retrieved from reference TRBV7-3 and TRBJ1-2, is GAGVSQTPSNKVTEKGKYVELRCDPISGHTALYWYRQSLGQGPEFLIYFQGTGAADDSGLPNDRFFAVRPEGSVSTLKIQRTERGDSAVYLCASRPGVTGCHTFGSGTRLTVV.

There are many counts of this clonotype. The genes are TRBV10-3 and TRBJ1-2; the D is unclear. V was clipped by 3 bases and J by 5 bases, with 7 bases between them. There are 12 residues in the CDR3. Per germline, CDR1 ENHRY and CDR2 SYGVKD. CDR3 DNA: TGTGCCATCAGTGAACGCAGTTATGGCTACACCTTC. Translated, it gives CAISERSYGYTF.

This clonotype was seen at least ten times. The chain is built from TRBV5-1 and TRBJ1-2, with D maybe TRBD1 (5 bases). V was clipped by 4 bases and J by 1 base, with 14 bases between them. Germline V lookup: CDR1 SGHRS, CDR2 YFSETQ. CDR3 size: 15 residues. For the CDR3, the DNA is TGCGCCAGCAGCCCGGGTGACAGTCTTAACTATGGCTACACCTTC. Protein product: CASSPGDSLNYGYTF.

This clonotype was found many times. The rearrangement links TRBV20-1 to TRBJ2-3; 8 bases match TRBD2. CDR3 size: 13 residues. With 6 bases clipped from V and 6 bases from J, the junction kept 8 bases outside the gene matches. CDR1 DFQATT and CDR2 SNEGSKA come from the germline V gene (reference sequence). CDR3 in amino acids: CSAGIAGHDTQYF. The CDR3 DNA is TGCAGTGCAGGAATAGCGGGGCATGATACGCAGTATTTT.

Many counts were recorded for this clonotype. The chain joins TRBV7-2 to TRBJ2-7, with D unresolved. Germline V gene lookup returns CDR1 SGHTA and CDR2 FQGNSA. The CDR3 runs 12 residues. V gave up 0 bases and J gave up 4 bases, with 4 bases separating them. CDR3 in amino acids: CASSLAEYEQYF. CDR3 nucleotide sequence: TGTGCCAGCAGCTTAGCTGAGTACGAGCAGTACTTC.

This clonotype was counted many times. CDR3 sequence reads: CASSWGLAGGPVDEQFF. The CDR3 nucleotides are TGCGCCAGCAGCTGGGGACTAGCGGGGGGGCCTGTAGATGAGCAGTTCTTC. This sequence joins TRBV5-1 and TRBJ2-1; 16 bases line up with TRBD2. The CDR3 has 17 residues. The V gene end was trimmed by 3 bases and the J gene end by 8 bases; junction bases not matched to a gene: 8. CDR1 SGHRS and CDR2 YFSETQ come from the germline V gene.

This clonotype was recorded many times. The gene calls are TRBV9 and TRBJ2-7; the match to TRBD1 covers 8 bases. Losses at the gene ends were 0 bases for V and 5 bases for J; bases not matched to a gene: 7. Germline lookup yields CDR1 SGDLS and CDR2 YYNGEE. There are 15 residues in the CDR3. The CDR3 here is CASSVASRGRHEQYF. CDR3 DNA sequence: TGTGCCAGCAGCGTAGCTAGCAGGGGGCGCCACGAGCAGTACTTC.

The genes are TRBV20-1 and TRBJ2-1; TRBD2 matches 9 bases. CDR1 is DFQATT and CDR2 is SNEGSKA in the germline V gene (reference sequence). The CDR3 is 15 residues long. V gave up 3 bases and J gave up 5 bases; unmatched junction bases: 8. In DNA, the CDR3 is TGCAGTGCTAGGGATAGCCTAGCGGGACACAATGAGCAGTTCTTC. Encoded protein: CSARDSLAGHNEQFF.

This clonotype occurred many times. The chain employs TRBV5-1 and TRBJ2-5, with 12 bases identical to TRBD1. CDR3 size: 17 residues. V shed 4 bases, J shed 5 bases, and the junction held 12 bases outside the gene matches. Per the germline V gene, CDR1 is SGHRS and CDR2 is YFSETQ. The CDR3 reads CASSASGTGGSRETQYF. CDR3 DNA sequence: TGCGCCAGCAGCGCATCCGGGACAGGGGGCTCGAGGGAGACCCAGTACTTC. Combining the CDR3 with reference TRBV5-1 and TRBJ2-5 gives the whole variable domain KAGVTQTPRYLIKTRGQQVTLSCSPISGHRSVSWYQQTPGQGLQFLFEYFSETQRNKGNFPGRFSGRQFSNSRSEMNVSTLELGDSALYLCASSASGTGGSRETQYFGPGTRLLVL.

This clonotype was found many times. The chain links TRBV11-3 to TRBJ2-3; TRBD2 matches 14 bases. CDR1 and CDR2 from the germline V gene are SGHNT and YENEEA. The V and J ends lost 5 bases and 5 bases, in that order; junction bases with no gene match: 3. This CDR3 spans 15 amino acids. This CDR3 is CASSLGTSGRDTQYF. The CDR3 DNA sequence: TGTGCCAGCAGCCTCGGGACTAGCGGGAGAGATACGCAGTATTTT. The whole variable domain, filled in from reference TRBV11-3 and TRBJ2-3, reads EAGVVQSPRYKIIEKKQPVAFWCNPISGHNTLYWYLQNLGQGPELLIRYENEEAVDDSQLPKDRFSAERLKGVDSTLKIQPAELGDSAVYLCASSLGTSGRDTQYFGPGTRLTVL.

This clonotype was counted many times. Here the CDR3 DNA reads TGTGCCAGCAGCGACGGACTAGCGGGCTACAATGAGCAGTTCTTC. It translates to CASSDGLAGYNEQFF. The genes are TRBV9 and TRBJ2-1; 11 bases match TRBD2. The germline V gene encodes CDR1 SGDLS and CDR2 YYNGEE. The CDR3 sequence is 15 residues long. V lost 3 bases and J lost 3; bases outside the gene matches: 2.